A single T cell receptor beta chain is shown here with its context. This record comes from a study of T-cell memory formation after mild COVID-19. Between the trimmed V and J ends, which lost 1 base and 0 bases, there was a span of 11 bases. The V gene's germline CDR1 is SQVTM and CDR2 ANQGSEA. The CDR3 length is 15 residues. TCRdb re-derived calls from the 5' RACE reads in MiXCR, one entry per CDR3 protein. The data contain around 320,000 distinct CDR3 sequences, approximately 19% of them singletons. The rearrangement uses TRBV29-1 and TRBJ2-3; D is uncertain. The sample comprised PBMCs or a T cell subset sorted from them (not recorded which). The receptor was isolated from a young man who had mild COVID-19 (a few samples of this study predate the infection). Cell type and time point are not known. In DNA, the CDR3 is TGCAGCGTTGAAGCTAACTGGCCTAGCACAGATACGCAGTATTTT. Translated: CSVEANWPSTDTQYF.